This T cell receptor (beta chain) was profiled in a study of cytomegalovirus exposure and HLA in healthy donors. Germline CDR1 and CDR2: SGHRS and YFSETQ. Trimming took 0 bases from V and 8 from J, leaving 14 bases between them. The CDR3 runs to 14 residues. The table lists this clone with a few counts. Its antigen is currently unknown. The PCR made use of 60 Vbeta and 13 Jbeta primers. Profiling relied on immunoSEQ multiplex PCR, and the TCRdb table lists in-frame clones only, not all of them. The table records about 150,000 clones, around 75% of them present only once. General study findings and limits: The study dropped some indistinguishable V segments, TRBV6-2 and TRBV6-3 among them. Presence/absence analyses supposed approximately even sequencing depth among donors.

The rearrangement links TRBV5-1 to TRBJ1-2; TRBD1 is a possible D gene (6 bases). What was sequenced was PBMCs. The clonotype was recovered from a middle-aged woman in good health and CMV-seronegative. CDR3 bases: TGCGCCAGCAGCTTGGCCGGGCAGGGGAGCGGCTACACCTTC. This gives the protein CASSLAGQGSGYTF.